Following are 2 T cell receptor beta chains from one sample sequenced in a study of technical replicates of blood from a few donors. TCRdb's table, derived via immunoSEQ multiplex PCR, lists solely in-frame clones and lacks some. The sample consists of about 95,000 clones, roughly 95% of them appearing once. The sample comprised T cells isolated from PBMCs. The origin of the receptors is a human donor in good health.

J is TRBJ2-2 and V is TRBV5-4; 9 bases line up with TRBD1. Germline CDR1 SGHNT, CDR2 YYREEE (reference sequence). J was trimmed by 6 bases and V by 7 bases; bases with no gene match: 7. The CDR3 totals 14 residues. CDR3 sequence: CASGDRGVAGELFF. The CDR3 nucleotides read TGTGCCAGCGGAGACAGGGGGGTGGCCGGGGAGCTGTTTTTT. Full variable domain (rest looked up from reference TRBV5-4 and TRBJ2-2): ETGVTQSPTHLIKTRGQQVTLRCSSQSGHNTVSWYQQALGQGPQFIFQYYREEENGRGNFPPRFSGLQFPNYSSELNVNALELDDSALYLCASGDRGVAGELFFGEGSRLTVL.

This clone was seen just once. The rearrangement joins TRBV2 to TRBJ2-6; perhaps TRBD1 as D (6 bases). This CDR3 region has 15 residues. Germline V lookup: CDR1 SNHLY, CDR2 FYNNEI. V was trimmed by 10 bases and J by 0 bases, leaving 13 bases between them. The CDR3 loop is CATEGQISGANVLTF. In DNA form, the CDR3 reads TGTGCCACCGAGGGACAAATCTCTGGGGCCAACGTCCTGACTTTC.